This T cell receptor (beta chain) originates from a study of blood T cell repertoires in COVID-19. Germline V gene sequence: CDR1 SNHLY, CDR2 FYNNEI. This CDR3 comprises 14 residues. The ends were cut back, 6 bases at V and 1 base at J, with 10 bases in the middle. Sequenced by immunoSEQ multiplex PCR; TCRdb stores in-frame clones only, minus some. The sample has approximately 250,000 clones; around 89% are singletons. The chain is built from TRBV2 and TRBJ2-4; a weak D match, TRBD1 (5 bases). The TCR was taken from a woman in her twenties or thirties with acute COVID-19. The sequencing input was PBMCs or T cells enriched from blood (not recorded which). The CDR3 loop reads CASRADSAKNIQYF. The CDR3 nucleotides read TGTGCCAGCAGGGCAGACAGTGCCAAAAACATTCAGTACTTC. Supplemented by reference TRBV2 and TRBJ2-4, the full variable domain reads EPEVTQTPSHQVTQMGQEVILRCVPISNHLYFYWYRQILGQKVEFLVSFYNNEISEKSEIFDDQFSVERPDGSNFTLKIRSTKLEDSAMYFCASRADSAKNIQYFGAGTRLSVL.